This T cell receptor (beta chain) appears in the sequencing data of a study of hypomethylating agent response in myelodysplastic syndrome. V was cut by 4 bases and J by 5 bases, with 15 bases left in between. Germline-derived CDR1 and CDR2 are SGHRS and YFSETQ. There are 14 residues in the CDR3. TCRdb keeps only in-frame clones here, not all; method: immunoSEQ multiplex PCR. The sample holds over 8,000 clones; 75% to 85% are singletons and the top ten take about 4%. This material consisted of bone marrow, taken before or after starting hypomethylating agent treatment for myelodysplastic syndrome (not recorded which). The origin of this receptor is a human donor with myelodysplastic syndrome. The chain carries TRBV5-1 and TRBJ1-1; no firm D call. In nucleotides, the CDR3 is TGCGCCAGCAGCCCACGGACGGCTAAGACTGAAGCTTTCTTT. This encodes CASSPRTAKTEAFF.